The 21 T cell receptor beta chains below were found in one sample sequenced in a study of Tregs in tolerant kidney transplant recipients. Sequencing was performed with immunoSEQ multiplex PCR; in TCRdb, only in-frame clones are kept and a portion is missing. The sample has about 240,000 clones, about four fifths seen once; the top ten hold 0.5% to 0.65%. Material for sequencing was CD4+ T cells from blood. Receptors originate from a human donor in good health.

Remarks on this clone: The junction does not match germline at one end; this may be a read error. This chain links TRBV28 with TRBJ2-2, with TRBD2 matching 9 bases. The CDR3 extends over 14 amino acids. CDR1 and CDR2 from the germline V gene are MDHEN and SYDVKM. The CDR3 region has the DNA TGTGCCGGCAGCGGGAGGCTCAACACCGGGGAGCTGTTTTTT. It is translated as CAGSGRLNTGELFF. The full variable domain, in which reference TRBV28 and TRBJ2-2 provide the parts outside the CDR3, is DVKVTQSSRYLVKRTGEKVFLECVQDMDHENMFWYRQDPGLGLRLIYFSYDVKMKEKGDIPEGYSVSREKKERFSLILESASTNQTSMYLCAGSGRLNTGELFFGEGSRLTVL.

The chain joins TRBV6-6 to TRBJ1-6, with D hard to call. CDR1 is MNHNY and CDR2 is SVGAGI in the germline V gene (reference sequence). V shed 6 bases and J shed 5 bases, with 11 bases lying between them. The CDR3 extends over 14 amino acids. CDR3 in DNA: TGTGCCAGCAGCCAGCCCGGGAATAATTCACCCCTCCACTTT. This encodes CASSQPGNNSPLHF.

The J gene is TRBJ1-1, the V gene TRBV5-1, with a weak D call TRBD1 (5 bases). V shed 2 bases and J shed 1 base, with 9 bases lying between them. The CDR3 totals 14 residues. Germline loops: CDR1 SGHRS, CDR2 YFSETQ. The CDR3 nucleotides are TGCGCCAGCAGCTTCCAGGGTGGGAACACTGAAGCTTTCTTT. Protein product: CASSFQGGNTEAFF. The whole variable domain, filled in from reference TRBV5-1 and TRBJ1-1, reads KAGVTQTPRYLIKTRGQQVTLSCSPISGHRSVSWYQQTPGQGLQFLFEYFSETQRNKGNFPGRFSGRQFSNSRSEMNVSTLELGDSALYLCASSFQGGNTEAFFGQGTRLTVV.

J is TRBJ1-2 and V is TRBV7-9, with D tentatively TRBD1 (5 bases). This CDR3 comprises 14 residues. The germline V gene encodes CDR1 SEHNR and CDR2 FQNEAQ (reference sequence). V was pared by 1 base and J by 4 bases, with 10 bases between. CDR3 loop: CASSLGGISYGYTF. The CDR3 DNA sequence: TGTGCCAGCAGCTTAGGGGGCATAAGCTATGGCTACACCTTC.

This chain joins TRBV13 and TRBJ2-7, with TRBD1 matching 12 bases. Looked up from germline, CDR1 is PRHDT and CDR2 is FYEKMQ (reference sequence). V dropped 3 bases and J dropped 7; count of bases not matched to a gene: 4. The CDR3 consists of 14 residues. The CDR3 protein is CASSFRDRGQEQYF. The CDR3 region has the DNA TGTGCCAGCAGCTTCAGGGACAGGGGGCAAGAGCAGTACTTC. The variable domain in full, with the rest retrieved from reference TRBV13 and TRBJ2-7, is AAGVIQSPRHLIKEKRETATLKCYPIPRHDTVYWYQQGPGQDPQFLISFYEKMQSDKGSIPDRFSAQQFSDYHSELNMSSLELGDSALYFCASSFRDRGQEQYFGPGTRLTVT.

The chain combines TRBV2 with TRBJ2-1; perhaps D is TRBD1 or TRBD2 (5 bases each). Between the trimmed V and J ends, which lost 8 bases and 6 bases, there was a span of 17 bases. The CDR3 runs 14 residues. CDR1 SNHLY and CDR2 FYNNEI come from the germline V gene. In DNA form, the CDR3 reads TGTGCCAGCTCTACCGGGACCTACGGCAATGAGCAGTTCTTC. It specifies CASSTGTYGNEQFF. Full variable domain (remainder filled in from reference TRBV2 and TRBJ2-1): EPEVTQTPSHQVTQMGQEVILRCVPISNHLYFYWYRQILGQKVEFLVSFYNNEISEKSEIFDDQFSVERPDGSNFTLKIRSTKLEDSAMYFCASSTGTYGNEQFFGPGTRLTVL.

J is TRBJ1-1 and V is TRBV18; D unresolved. This CDR3 contains 15 residues. V was trimmed by 6 bases and J by 1 base, leaving 15 bases between them. The V gene's germline CDR1 is KGHSH and CDR2 LQKENI. Here the CDR3 DNA reads TGTGCCAGCTCTCCAATCAATATGGGGAACACTGAAGCTTTCTTT. The encoded protein is CASSPINMGNTEAFF.

The chain uses TRBV25-1 and TRBJ2-7, with TRBD2 matching over 9 bases. The CDR3 contains 15 residues. V shed 3 bases and J 7 bases; nucleotides not matched to a gene: 10. The germline gives CDR1 MGHDK, CDR2 SYGVNS. CDR3 residues: CASSDWAAGGEEQYF. CDR3 bases: TGTGCCAGCAGTGATTGGGCAGCGGGAGGCGAAGAGCAGTACTTC.

The chain links TRBV19 to TRBJ2-7; either TRBD1 or TRBD2 may fit D (5 bases each). The CDR3 has 16 residues. Trimming stripped 1 base from V and 0 bases from J, with 13 bases between. Germline loops: CDR1 LNHDA, CDR2 SQIVND (reference sequence). The CDR3 protein is CASSIGGALSSYEQYF. CDR3 bases: TGTGCCAGTAGTATAGGAGGGGCCCTCTCCTCCTACGAGCAGTACTTC.

DNA for the CDR3: TGCAGCGTTGTTGGGGGGGAAAAACTGTTTTTT. It is translated as CSVVGGEKLFF. This rearrangement joins TRBV29-1 to TRBJ1-4; D possibly corresponds to TRBD1 (5 bases). Deletions cut 4 bases from V and 8 bases from J, with 8 bases between. Germline V CDR1 and CDR2: SQVTM, ANQGSEA. The CDR3 totals 11 residues. Full variable domain (rest looked up from reference TRBV29-1 and TRBJ1-4): SAVISQKPSRDICQRGTSLTIQCQVDSQVTMMFWYRQQPGQSLTLIATANQGSEATYESGFVIDKFPISRPNLTFSTLTVSNMSPEDSSIYLCSVVGGEKLFFGSGTQLSVL.

The chain employs TRBV6-5 and TRBJ2-1, with D perhaps TRBD1 (6 bases). CDR1 is MNHEY, CDR2 SVGAGI, per germline. The CDR3 runs 14 residues. Between the trimmed V and J ends, which lost 7 bases and 2 bases, there was a span of 12 bases. The CDR3 region has the DNA TGTGCCAGCACCGCCAGGGGTCCCTACAATGAGCAGTTCTTC. Its translation: CASTARGPYNEQFF.

The V gene is TRBV7-3, the J gene TRBJ2-3; TRBD1 is a possible D gene (6 bases). The CDR3 runs 15 residues. From germline, CDR1 is SGHTA and CDR2 FQGTGA. Trimming pared 2 bases from V and 1 base from J, leaving 10 bases between. CDR3 DNA: TGTGCCAGCAGCTTACCAGCAGGGGGCACAGATACGCAGTATTTT. Translating gives CASSLPAGGTDTQYF.

The chain combines TRBV12-5 with TRBJ1-5; no clear D gene. Germline CDR1 and CDR2: LGHNT and FRNRAP. The CDR3 has 12 amino acids. Trimming stripped 5 bases from V and 1 base from J, with 3 bases between. The CDR3 reads CASGRSNQPQHF. The CDR3 DNA reads as TGTGCTAGTGGTAGGAGCAATCAGCCCCAGCATTTT.

The chain links TRBV19 to TRBJ2-7, with a tentative D call TRBD2 (5 bases). This CDR3 comprises 16 residues. Trimming removed 2 bases at V and 0 bases at J, with 14 bases between. The germline V gene has CDR1 LNHDA and CDR2 SQIVND (reference sequence). CDR3 DNA: TGTGCCAGTAGTATAAGGGAGCGTAGGAGCTCCTACGAGCAGTACTTC. It yields the protein CASSIRERRSSYEQYF.

This clone has more than one count but fewer than ten. This chain uses TRBV5-1 with TRBJ1-4, with 7 positions matching TRBD1. CDR3 length equals 18 residues. CDR1 SGHRS and CDR2 YFSETQ come from the germline V gene. V lost 4 bases to trimming and J lost 4 bases; unmatched junction nucleotides: 16. CDR3 DNA sequence: TGCGCCAGCAGCCACACTAGGATTTCCGGGACAGTTAATGAAAAACTGTTTTTT. It specifies CASSHTRISGTVNEKLFF.

The V gene is TRBV11-2, the J gene TRBJ1-2; D unclear. Between the trimmed V and J ends, which lost 5 bases and 0 bases, there was a span of 13 bases. Germline values: CDR1 SGHAT, CDR2 FQNNGV. The CDR3 runs 15 residues. As DNA, the CDR3 is TGTGCCAGCAGCCCGGCCCGGAAAGCTAACTATGGCTACACCTTC. Its translation: CASSPARKANYGYTF.

The rearrangement links TRBV18 to TRBJ1-2; 12 nucleotides match TRBD1. V lost 3 bases, J lost 8 bases, and 4 bases stayed unmatched. This CDR3 comprises 14 residues. Germline CDR1 and CDR2: KGHSH and LQKENI. Here the CDR3 reads CASSPSGTGGGYTF. CDR3 DNA: TGTGCCAGCTCACCCTCCGGGACAGGGGGCGGCTACACCTTC.

The V gene is TRBV5-4, the J gene TRBJ2-2, with no clear D. CDR1 and CDR2 from the germline V gene are SGHNT and YYREEE (reference sequence). V was pared by 7 bases and J by 0 bases, with 16 bases between. This CDR3 is 16 amino acids long. CDR3 sequence (DNA): TGTGCCAGCTCAAACCGGAAAGCAGCGAACACCGGGGAGCTGTTTTTT. This translates into CASSNRKAANTGELFF.

A few counts support this clone. The V call is TRBV10-1, the J call TRBJ2-1; tentatively, D is TRBD1 (6 bases). Germline V gene lookup returns CDR1 WNHNN and CDR2 SYGVQD (reference sequence). This CDR3 has 14 residues. V was pared by 2 bases and J by 2 bases, with 7 bases between. CDR3 bases: TGCGCCAGCAGTGAGAGGGGGACCTACAATGAGCAGTTCTTC. Its translation is CASSERGTYNEQFF.

This chain links TRBV5-4 with TRBJ2-5; 12 bases fit TRBD2. The end of the DNA aligns better with TRBJ2-7, so the J call may be wrong. The CDR3 is 15 residues long. Germline loops: CDR1 SGHNT, CDR2 YYREEE (reference sequence). In DNA form, the CDR3 reads TGTGCCAGCAGCTTCCAGCTAGCGGGAGGGAACGAGCAGTACTTC. Its translation is CASSFQLAGGNEQYF.

This clone has just one count. The CDR3 is CAWTTGTATKAYGYTF. The CDR3 DNA reads as TGTGCCTGGACCACCGGGACGGCTACCAAGGCCTATGGCTACACCTTC. V and J are TRBV30 and TRBJ1-2; a weak D match, TRBD1 (5 bases). Germline CDR1 GTSNPN, CDR2 SVGIG (reference sequence). Trimming cost V 4 bases and J 4 bases, with 22 bases left between them. This CDR3 has 16 residues.